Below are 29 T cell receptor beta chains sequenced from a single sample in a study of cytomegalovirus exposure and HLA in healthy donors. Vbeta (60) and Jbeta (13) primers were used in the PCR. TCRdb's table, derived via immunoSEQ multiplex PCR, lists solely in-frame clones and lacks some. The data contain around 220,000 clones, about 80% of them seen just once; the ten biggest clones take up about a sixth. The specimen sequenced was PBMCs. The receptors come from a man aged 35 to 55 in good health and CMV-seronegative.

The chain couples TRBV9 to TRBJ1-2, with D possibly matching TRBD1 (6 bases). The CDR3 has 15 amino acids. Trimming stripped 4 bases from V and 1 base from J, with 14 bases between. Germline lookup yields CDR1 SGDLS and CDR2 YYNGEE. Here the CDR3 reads CASSPRGDINYGYTF. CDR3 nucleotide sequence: TGTGCCAGCAGCCCTCGAGGGGACATTAACTATGGCTACACCTTC.

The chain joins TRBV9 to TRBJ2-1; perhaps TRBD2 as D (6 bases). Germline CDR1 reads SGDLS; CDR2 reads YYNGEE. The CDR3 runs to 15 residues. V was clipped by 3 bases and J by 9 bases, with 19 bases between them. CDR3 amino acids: CASSAVGGTAGEQFF. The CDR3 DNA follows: TGTGCCAGCAGCGCTGTCGGGGGAACGGCGGGTGAGCAGTTCTTC.

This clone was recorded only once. The CDR3 protein is CASSQERQSFYGYTF. DNA of the CDR3: TGTGCCAGCAGCCAAGAGAGGCAGTCGTTCTATGGCTACACCTTC. V and J are TRBV4-2 and TRBJ1-2; unclear D gene. Germline-derived CDR1 and CDR2 are LGHNA and YNFKEQ. The CDR3 sequence is 15 residues long. V was clipped by 0 bases and J by 4 bases, with 12 bases between them.

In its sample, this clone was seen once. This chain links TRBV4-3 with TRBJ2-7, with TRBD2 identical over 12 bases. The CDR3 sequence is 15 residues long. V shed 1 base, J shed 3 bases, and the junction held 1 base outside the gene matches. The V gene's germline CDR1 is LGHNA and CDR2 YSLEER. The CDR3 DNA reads TGCGCCAGCAGCCAAGGGACTAGCGGGATCTACGAGCAGTACTTC. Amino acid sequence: CASSQGTSGIYEQYF.

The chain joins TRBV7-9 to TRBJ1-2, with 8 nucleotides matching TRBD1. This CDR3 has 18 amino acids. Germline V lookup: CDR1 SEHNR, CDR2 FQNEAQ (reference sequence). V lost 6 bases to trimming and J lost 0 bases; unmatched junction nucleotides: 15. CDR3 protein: CASSPSPGQGPANYGYTF. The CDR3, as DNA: TGTGCCAGCAGTCCATCACCCGGACAGGGACCAGCTAACTATGGCTACACCTTC.

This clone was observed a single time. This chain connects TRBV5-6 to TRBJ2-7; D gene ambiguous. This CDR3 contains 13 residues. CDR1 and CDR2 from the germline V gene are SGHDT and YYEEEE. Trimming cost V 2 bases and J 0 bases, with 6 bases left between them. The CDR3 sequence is CASSFRHSYEQYF. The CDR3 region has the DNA TGTGCCAGCAGCTTCCGACACTCCTACGAGCAGTACTTC.

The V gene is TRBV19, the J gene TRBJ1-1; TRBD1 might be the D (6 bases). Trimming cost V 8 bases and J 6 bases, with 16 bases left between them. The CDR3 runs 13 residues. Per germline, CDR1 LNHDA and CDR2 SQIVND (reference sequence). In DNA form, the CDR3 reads TGTGCCAGTCCAGGGGTTTCTAACCCTGAAGCTTTCTTT. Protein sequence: CASPGVSNPEAFF. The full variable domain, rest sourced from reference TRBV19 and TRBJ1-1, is DGGITQSPKYLFRKEGQNVTLSCEQNLNHDAMYWYRQDPGQGLRLIYYSQIVNDFQKGDIAEGYSVSREKKESFPLTVTSAQKNPTAFYLCASPGVSNPEAFFGQGTRLTVV.

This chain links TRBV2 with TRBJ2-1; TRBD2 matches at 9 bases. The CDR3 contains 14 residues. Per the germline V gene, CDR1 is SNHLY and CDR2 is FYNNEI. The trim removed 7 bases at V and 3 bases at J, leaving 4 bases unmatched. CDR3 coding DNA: TGTGCCAGCAATTGGCGGGAGGGCTACAATGAGCAGTTCTTC. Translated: CASNWREGYNEQFF.

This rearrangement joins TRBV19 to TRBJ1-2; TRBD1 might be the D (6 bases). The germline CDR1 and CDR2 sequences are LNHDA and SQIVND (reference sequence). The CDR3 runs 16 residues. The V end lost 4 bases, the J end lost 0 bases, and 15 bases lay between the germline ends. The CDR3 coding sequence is TGTGCCAGTAGTAAAGGACAGCCACCCACTAACTATGGCTACACCTTC. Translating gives CASSKGQPPTNYGYTF.

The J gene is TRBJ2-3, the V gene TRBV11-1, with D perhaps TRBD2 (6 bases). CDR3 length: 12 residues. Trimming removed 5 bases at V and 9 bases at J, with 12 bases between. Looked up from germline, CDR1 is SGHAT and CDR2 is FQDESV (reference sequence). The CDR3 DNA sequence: TGTGCCAGCAGCCACATGGAGGGGACGCAGTATTTT. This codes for CASSHMEGTQYF.

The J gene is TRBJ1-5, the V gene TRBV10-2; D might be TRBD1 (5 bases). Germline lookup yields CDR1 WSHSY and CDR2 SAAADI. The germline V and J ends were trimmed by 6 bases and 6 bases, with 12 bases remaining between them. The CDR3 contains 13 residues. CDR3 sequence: CASRVTAGQPQHF. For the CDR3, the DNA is TGCGCCAGCAGAGTGACAGCGGGTCAGCCCCAGCATTTT.

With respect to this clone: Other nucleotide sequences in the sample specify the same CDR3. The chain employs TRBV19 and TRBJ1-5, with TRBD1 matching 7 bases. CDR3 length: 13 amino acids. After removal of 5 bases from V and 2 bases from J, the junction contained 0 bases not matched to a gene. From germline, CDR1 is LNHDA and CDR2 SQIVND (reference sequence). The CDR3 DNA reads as TGTGCCAGTAGTGGGACAGGCAATCAGCCCCAGCATTTT. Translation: CASSGTGNQPQHF.

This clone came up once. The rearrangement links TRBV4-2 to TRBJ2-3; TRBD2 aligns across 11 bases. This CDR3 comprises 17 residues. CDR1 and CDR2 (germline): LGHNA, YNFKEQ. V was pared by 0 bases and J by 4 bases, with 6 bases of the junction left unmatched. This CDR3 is CASSQDIAGGPSDTQYF. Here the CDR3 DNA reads TGTGCCAGCAGCCAAGATATAGCGGGAGGGCCTTCAGATACGCAGTATTTT.

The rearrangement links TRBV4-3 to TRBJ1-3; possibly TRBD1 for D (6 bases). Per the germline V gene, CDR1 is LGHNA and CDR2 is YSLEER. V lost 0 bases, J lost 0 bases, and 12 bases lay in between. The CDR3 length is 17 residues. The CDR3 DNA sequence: TGCGCCAGCAGCCAAGAACCCGGGACAAGCTCTGGAAACACCATATATTTT. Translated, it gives CASSQEPGTSSGNTIYF.

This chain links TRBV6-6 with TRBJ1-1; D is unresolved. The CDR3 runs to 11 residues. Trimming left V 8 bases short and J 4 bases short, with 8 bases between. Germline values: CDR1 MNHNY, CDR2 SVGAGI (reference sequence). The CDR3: CASAYSTEAFF. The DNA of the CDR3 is TGTGCCAGCGCTTACAGCACTGAAGCTTTCTTT.

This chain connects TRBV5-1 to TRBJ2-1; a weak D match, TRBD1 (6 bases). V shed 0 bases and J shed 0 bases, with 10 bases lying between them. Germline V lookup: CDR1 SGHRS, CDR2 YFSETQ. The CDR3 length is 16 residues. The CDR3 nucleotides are TGCGCCAGCAGCTTGGGGTACAGGGCCTCCTACAATGAGCAGTTCTTC. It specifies CASSLGYRASYNEQFF.

CDR3 protein: CASSPGTGAGNTIYF. CDR3 in DNA: TGCGCCAGCAGCCCCGGGACAGGGGCTGGAAACACCATATATTTT. This chain connects TRBV4-3 to TRBJ1-3; TRBD1 matches at 10 bases. J was trimmed by 2 bases and V by 4 bases; bases with no gene match: 2. Germline assignment: CDR1 LGHNA and CDR2 YSLEER. The CDR3 has 15 residues.

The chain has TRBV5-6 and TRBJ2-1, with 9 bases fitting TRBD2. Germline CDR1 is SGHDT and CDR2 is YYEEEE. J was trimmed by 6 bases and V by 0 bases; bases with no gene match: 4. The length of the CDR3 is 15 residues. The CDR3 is CASSLGAGGINEQFF. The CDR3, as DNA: TGTGCCAGCAGCTTGGGGGCGGGAGGGATCAATGAGCAGTTCTTC.

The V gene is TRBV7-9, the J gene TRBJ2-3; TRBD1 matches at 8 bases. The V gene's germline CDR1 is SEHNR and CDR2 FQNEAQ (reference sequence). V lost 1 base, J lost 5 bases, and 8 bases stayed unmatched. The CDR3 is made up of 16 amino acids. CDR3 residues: CASSLGRRQGQDTQYF. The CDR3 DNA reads TGTGCCAGCAGCTTAGGCCGCCGACAGGGGCAAGATACGCAGTATTTT.

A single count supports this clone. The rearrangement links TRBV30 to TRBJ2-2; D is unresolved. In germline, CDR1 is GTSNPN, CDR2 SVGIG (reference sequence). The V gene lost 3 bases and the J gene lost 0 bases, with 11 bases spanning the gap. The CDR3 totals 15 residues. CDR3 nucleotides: TGTGCCTGGAGGGTCGAGTTAGCGAACACCGGGGAGCTGTTTTTT. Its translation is CAWRVELANTGELFF.

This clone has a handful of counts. In DNA, the CDR3 is TGTGCCAGCAGTGTACAGGGGGCCGCTAGGACTGAAGCTTTCTTT. Its translation is CASSVQGAARTEAFF. The chain carries TRBV25-1 and TRBJ1-1; 9 positions match TRBD1. From germline, CDR1 is MGHDK and CDR2 SYGVNS. This CDR3 has 15 residues. V lost 4 bases to trimming and J lost 5 bases; unmatched junction nucleotides: 8. The variable domain in full, with the rest retrieved from reference TRBV25-1 and TRBJ1-1, is EADIYQTPRYLVIGTGKKITLECSQTMGHDKMYWYQQDPGMELHLIHYSYGVNSTEKGDLSSESTVSRIRTEHFPLTLESARPSHTSQYLCASSVQGAARTEAFFGQGTRLTVV.

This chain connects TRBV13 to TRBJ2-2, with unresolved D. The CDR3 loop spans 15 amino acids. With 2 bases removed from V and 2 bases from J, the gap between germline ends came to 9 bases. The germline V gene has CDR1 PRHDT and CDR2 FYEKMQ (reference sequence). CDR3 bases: TGTGCCAGCAGCTTACACAGCCTAAACACCGGGGAGCTGTTTTTT. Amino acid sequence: CASSLHSLNTGELFF.

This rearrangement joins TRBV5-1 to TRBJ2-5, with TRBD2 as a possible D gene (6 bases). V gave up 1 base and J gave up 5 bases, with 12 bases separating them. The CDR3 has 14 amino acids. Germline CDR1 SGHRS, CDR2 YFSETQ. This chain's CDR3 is CASSLTGSGETQYF. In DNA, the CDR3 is TGCGCCAGCAGCTTGACCGGGAGTGGCGAGACCCAGTACTTC. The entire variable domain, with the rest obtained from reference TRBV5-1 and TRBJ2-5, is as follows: KAGVTQTPRYLIKTRGQQVTLSCSPISGHRSVSWYQQTPGQGLQFLFEYFSETQRNKGNFPGRFSGRQFSNSRSEMNVSTLELGDSALYLCASSLTGSGETQYFGPGTRLLVL.

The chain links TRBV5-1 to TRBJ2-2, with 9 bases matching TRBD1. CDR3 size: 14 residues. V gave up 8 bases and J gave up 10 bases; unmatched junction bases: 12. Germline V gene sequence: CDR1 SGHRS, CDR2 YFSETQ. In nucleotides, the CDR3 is TGCGCCAGTAAAGGGACAGGGATTTGGGAGGAGCTGTTTTTT. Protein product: CASKGTGIWEELFF.

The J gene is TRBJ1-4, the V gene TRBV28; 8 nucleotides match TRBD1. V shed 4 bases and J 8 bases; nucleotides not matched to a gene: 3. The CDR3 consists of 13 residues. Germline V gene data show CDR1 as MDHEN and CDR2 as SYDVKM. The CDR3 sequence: CASSSQGGEKLFF. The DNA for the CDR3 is TGTGCCAGCAGTTCACAGGGGGGGGAAAAACTGTTTTTT.

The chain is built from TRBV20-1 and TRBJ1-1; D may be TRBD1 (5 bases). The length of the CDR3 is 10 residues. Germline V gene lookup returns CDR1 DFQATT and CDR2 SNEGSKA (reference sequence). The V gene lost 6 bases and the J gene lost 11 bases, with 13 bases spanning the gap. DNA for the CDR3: TGCAGTGCGAGAAGGGGCGATGCTTTCTTT. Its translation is CSARRGDAFF.

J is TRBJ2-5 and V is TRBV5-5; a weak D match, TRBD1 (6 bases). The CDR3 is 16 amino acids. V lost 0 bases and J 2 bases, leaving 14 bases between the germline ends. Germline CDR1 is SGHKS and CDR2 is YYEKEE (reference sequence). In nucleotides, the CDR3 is TGTGCCAGCAGCTTGGCCATCTCGACAGGTCAAGAGACCCAGTACTTC. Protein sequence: CASSLAISTGQETQYF.

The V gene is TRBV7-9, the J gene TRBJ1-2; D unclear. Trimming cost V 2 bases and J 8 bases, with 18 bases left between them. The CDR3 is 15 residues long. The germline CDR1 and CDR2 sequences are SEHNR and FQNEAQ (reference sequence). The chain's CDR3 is CASSLKNQRQLGYTF. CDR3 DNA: TGTGCCAGCAGCTTAAAGAACCAGCGCCAGCTGGGCTACACCTTC.

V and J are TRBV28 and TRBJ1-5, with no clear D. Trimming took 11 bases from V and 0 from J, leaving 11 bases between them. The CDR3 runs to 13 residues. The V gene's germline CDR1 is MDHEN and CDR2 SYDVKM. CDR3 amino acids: CAAEGSSNQPQHF. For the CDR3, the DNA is TGTGCCGCGGAAGGAAGTAGCAATCAGCCCCAGCATTTT.